The 21 T cell receptor beta chains reported below all come from one sample, sequenced in a study of blood T cell repertoires in COVID-19. Here immunoSEQ multiplex PCR was the method, and the copy in TCRdb shows in-frame clones only, minus some. This table has some 200,000 clones, around 82% appearing once. The specimen was peripheral blood. The origin of the receptors is a woman older than 75 with acute or convalescent COVID-19.

The CDR3 nucleotides read TGTGCCTGGAGTGGGGGAGCGGGAGATTGGGACGAGCAGTACTTC. This sequence encodes CAWSGGAGDWDEQYF. The gene calls are TRBV30 and TRBJ2-7, with 8 bases identical to TRBD2. Germline V gene sequence: CDR1 GTSNPN, CDR2 SVGIG (reference sequence). J was trimmed by 5 bases and V by 1 base; bases with no gene match: 10. CDR3 length: 15 residues.

The V call is TRBV29-1, the J call TRBJ2-3, with D possibly TRBD2 on 5 matching bases. The V end lost 5 bases, the J end lost 0 bases, and 6 bases lay between the germline ends. The V gene's germline CDR1 is SQVTM and CDR2 ANQGSEA. This CDR3 is built from 12 residues. CDR3 DNA: TGCAGCGTTAGGACTAGCACAGATACGCAGTATTTT. Protein: CSVRTSTDTQYF.

The V gene is TRBV6-5, the J gene TRBJ1-1; weak D call: TRBD1 (6 bases). Trimming shortened V by 6 bases and J by 1 base, and 15 bases separated the two germline ends. Germline lookup yields CDR1 MNHEY and CDR2 SVGAGI. This CDR3 has 15 amino acids. The CDR3 DNA reads TGTGCCAGCAGCCCCCCCGGGACACGGAACACTGAAGCTTTCTTT. It is translated as CASSPPGTRNTEAFF.

The rearrangement links TRBV2 to TRBJ1-1; 8 nucleotides match TRBD1. CDR1 is SNHLY and CDR2 is FYNNEI in the germline V gene. V shed 10 bases, J shed 0 bases, and the junction held 4 bases outside the gene matches. The CDR3 sequence is 13 residues long. The CDR3 bases are TGTGCCATAAAGACAGGGGTGAACACTGAAGCTTTCTTT. It yields the protein CAIKTGVNTEAFF.

This chain uses TRBV15 with TRBJ2-7; tentative D call: TRBD2 (5 bases). Looked up from germline, CDR1 is LNHNV and CDR2 is YYDKDF (reference sequence). Between the trimmed V and J ends, which lost 7 bases and 0 bases, there was a span of 13 bases. The CDR3 length is 14 residues. The chain's CDR3 is CATTGERSSYEQYF. CDR3 coding DNA: TGTGCCACCACTGGGGAGCGGAGCTCCTACGAGCAGTACTTC. Based on the CDR3 plus reference TRBV15 and TRBJ2-7, the full variable domain is DAMVIQNPRYQVTQFGKPVTLSCSQTLNHNVMYWYQQKSSQAPKLLFHYYDKDFNNEADTPDNFQSRRPNTSFCFLDIRSPGLGDTAMYLCATTGERSSYEQYFGPGTRLTVT.

The chain links TRBV3-1 (or the pseudogene TRBV3-2) to TRBJ1-1, with 8 bases matching TRBD1. The length of the CDR3 is 19 residues. Trimming removed 5 bases from V and 1 base from J; junction bases left unmatched: 18. The V gene's germline CDR1 is LGHDT and CDR2 YNNKEL (reference sequence). The DNA of the CDR3 is TGTGCCAGCAGCGAAGGCAGGACAGGGTTCATTGGGACGAACACTGAAGCTTTCTTT. Its protein product is CASSEGRTGFIGTNTEAFF.

CDR3 bases: TGTGCCAGTAGTCCGACGACAGGGAACTATGGCTACACCTTC. Translation: CASSPTTGNYGYTF. This sequence joins TRBV19 and TRBJ1-2; 7 bases match TRBD1. Looked up from germline, CDR1 is LNHDA and CDR2 is SQIVND (reference sequence). V lost 5 bases, J lost 2 bases, and 5 bases stayed unmatched. The CDR3 has 14 residues.

Details on this clone: Its ends do not fully match the called genes, so a read error is possible. The chain links TRBV9 to TRBJ1-2; 7 positions agree with TRBD1. Germline-derived CDR1 and CDR2 are SGDLS and YYNGEE. CDR3 length equals 15 residues. The CDR3 coding sequence is TGTGCCAGCAGCGTAGGGACAGGCCGTAATTCCCGGTTGGACTTC. This sequence encodes CASSVGTGRNSRLDF.

The chain is built from TRBV2 and TRBJ2-5, with 11 nucleotides matching TRBD2. The germline V gene encodes CDR1 SNHLY and CDR2 FYNNEI. The CDR3 spans 14 residues. V lost 4 bases, J lost 4 bases, and 2 bases stayed unmatched. CDR3 residues: CASSAGTSGETQYF. CDR3 nucleotide sequence: TGTGCCAGCAGTGCCGGGACTAGCGGAGAGACCCAGTACTTC.

The chain carries TRBV11-2 and TRBJ2-1, with 12 bases that match TRBD2. CDR1 is SGHAT, CDR2 FQNNGV, per germline. This CDR3 is 16 amino acids long. Germline trimming cut 0 bases from V and 8 bases from J; bases unmatched to any gene: 5. CDR3 coding DNA: TGTGCCAGCAGCTTAGATTCGGGACTAGCGGGCTATGAGCAGTTCTTC. Translating gives CASSLDSGLAGYEQFF.

This chain links TRBV2 with TRBJ2-5; TRBD2 matches at 12 bases. After removal of 5 bases from V and 1 base from J, the junction contained 5 bases not matched to a gene. The CDR3 runs 16 residues. The germline V gene has CDR1 SNHLY and CDR2 FYNNEI. This CDR3 reads CASSRGLAGPQETQYF. The CDR3 DNA is TGTGCCAGCAGTCGGGGACTAGCGGGTCCCCAAGAGACCCAGTACTTC. Full variable domain (remainder filled in from reference TRBV2 and TRBJ2-5): EPEVTQTPSHQVTQMGQEVILRCVPISNHLYFYWYRQILGQKVEFLVSFYNNEISEKSEIFDDQFSVERPDGSNFTLKIRSTKLEDSAMYFCASSRGLAGPQETQYFGPGTRLLVL.

The chain joins TRBV11-2 to TRBJ1-3, with D tentatively TRBD1 (6 bases). Looked up from germline, CDR1 is SGHAT and CDR2 is FQNNGV. The CDR3 covers 17 residues. Trimming removed 4 bases at V and 0 bases at J, with 16 bases between. The DNA of the CDR3 is TGTGCCAGCAGCTCCCGGGACAAGGCTTTCTCTGGAAACACCATATATTTT. Protein sequence: CASSSRDKAFSGNTIYF.

This clone was picked up one time. The chain recombines TRBV9 with TRBJ2-1; D gene uncertain. The CDR3 has 11 residues. Per the germline V gene, CDR1 is SGDLS and CDR2 is YYNGEE. The V end was cut by 2 bases, the J end by 8 bases, with 5 bases between. CDR3 bases: TGTGCCAGCAGCGTGGGCTATGAGCAGTTCTTC. It encodes CASSVGYEQFF.

The genes are TRBV5-1 and TRBJ2-7, with D possibly TRBD1 on 6 matching bases. The CDR3 consists of 14 residues. Trimming took off 3 bases at V and 3 bases at J, with 13 bases between the two ends. Germline V gene lookup returns CDR1 SGHRS and CDR2 YFSETQ. Here the CDR3 DNA reads TGCGCCAGCAGCTCGAGCAGGGGAAGCTACGAGCAGTACTTC. Amino acid sequence: CASSSSRGSYEQYF.

J is TRBJ2-3 and V is TRBV7-8; maybe TRBD2 (7 bases). Germline assignment: CDR1 SGHVS and CDR2 FQNEAQ. The ends were cut back, 4 bases at V and 5 bases at J, with 22 bases in the middle. CDR3 size: 17 residues. CDR3 sequence: CASSSPRWRGQGDTQYF. CDR3 bases: TGTGCCAGCAGCTCACCAAGGTGGCGGGGGCAGGGAGATACGCAGTATTTT.

The chain combines TRBV5-4 with TRBJ1-4; 9 bases line up with TRBD1. V lost 4 bases and J lost 6; bases outside the gene matches: 4. Germline V lookup: CDR1 SGHNT, CDR2 YYREEE (reference sequence). This CDR3 has 14 amino acids. The CDR3 is CASSPGTGYEKLFF. CDR3 sequence (DNA): TGTGCCAGCAGCCCCGGGACAGGGTATGAAAAACTGTTTTTT.

This CDR3 is CASSPDRYTEAFF. Written as DNA, the CDR3 is TGTGCCAGCTCACCAGACAGGTACACTGAAGCTTTCTTT. The chain combines TRBV18 with TRBJ1-1; TRBD1 might be the D (6 bases). The germline V gene has CDR1 KGHSH and CDR2 LQKENI. Trimming shortened V by 2 bases and J by 3 bases, and 7 bases separated the two germline ends. The CDR3 sequence is 13 residues long.

The chain has TRBV9 and TRBJ2-2, with TRBD2 identical over 7 bases. The CDR3 totals 15 residues. Germline V gene data show CDR1 as SGDLS and CDR2 as YYNGEE. Trimming cost V 0 bases and J 7 bases; bases outside gene matches: 6. The chain's CDR3 is CASSVVGGNNGELFF. The CDR3 DNA sequence: TGTGCCAGCAGCGTAGTGGGGGGGAATAACGGGGAGCTGTTTTTT.

This chain connects TRBV3-1 (or the pseudogene TRBV3-2) to TRBJ1-2; D remains ambiguous. Germline V gene sequence: CDR1 LGHDT, CDR2 YNNKEL (reference sequence). The CDR3 runs 14 residues. The V and J ends lost 4 bases and 8 bases respectively, with 17 bases between them. The CDR3 loop reads CASSPRGRVGGYTF. CDR3 coding DNA: TGTGCCAGCAGCCCCCGCGGGCGGGTGGGCGGCTACACCTTC.

This chain uses TRBV29-1 with TRBJ2-1; TRBD2 might be the D (5 bases). The germline V gene encodes CDR1 SQVTM and CDR2 ANQGSEA. The V and J ends lost 5 bases and 2 bases respectively, with 22 bases between them. The CDR3 has 17 amino acids. In nucleotides, the CDR3 is TGCAGCGTTCGAGAAGGAGGTGGGCCCCGGCCCTACAATGAGCAGTTCTTC. Residues: CSVREGGGPRPYNEQFF.

V gene TRBV7-2 combines with J gene TRBJ1-3; D is unresolved. Trimming stripped 5 bases from V and 5 bases from J, with 13 bases between. The length of the CDR3 is 14 residues. Germline V gives CDR1 SGHTA, CDR2 FQGNSA. The CDR3 DNA sequence: TGTGCCAGCAGCCCGATCAAGAGCCGAAACACCATATATTTT. The encoded protein is CASSPIKSRNTIYF.